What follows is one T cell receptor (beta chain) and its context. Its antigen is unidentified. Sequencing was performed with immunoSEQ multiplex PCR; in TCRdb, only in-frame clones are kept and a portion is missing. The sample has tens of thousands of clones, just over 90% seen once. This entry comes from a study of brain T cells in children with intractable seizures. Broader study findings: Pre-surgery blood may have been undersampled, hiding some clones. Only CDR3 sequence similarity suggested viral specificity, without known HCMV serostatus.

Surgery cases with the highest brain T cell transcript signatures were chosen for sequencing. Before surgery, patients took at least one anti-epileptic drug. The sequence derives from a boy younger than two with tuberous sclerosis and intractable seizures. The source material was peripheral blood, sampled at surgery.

CDR3 DNA: TGTGCCAGCAGTTTTTCGGGTTACAATGAGCAGTTCTTC. Translation gives CASSFSGYNEQFF. V usage is TRBV12-3 or TRBV12-4 and J usage is TRBJ2-1, with D hard to call. The CDR3 consists of 13 residues. V was trimmed by 3 bases and J by 4 bases, leaving 7 bases between them.